The 31 T cell receptor beta chains below all came from one sample that was sequenced in a study of T cell clonality in common variable immunodeficiency. This table comes from immunoSEQ multiplex PCR, and its TCRdb copy is limited to in-frame clones, with some not included. The sample is made up of about 66,000 clones, none counted only once. What was sequenced was peripheral blood mononuclear cells. All receptors derive from a person aged 18 to 75 in good health.

This clone came up many times. Read coverage stops 3 residues before the CDR3 terminus; the germline J gene supplies the remainder. This chain links TRBV18 with TRBJ2-6, with a possible D match to TRBD1 (5 bases). This CDR3 region has 16 residues. Germline V gives CDR1 KGHSH, CDR2 LQKENI. The germline V and J ends were trimmed by 3 bases and 4 bases, with 13 bases remaining between them. CDR3 bases read: TGTGCCAGCTCACCGGCTGGGGCGGTGGGGGCCAACGTC. As protein: CASSPAGAVGANV. From start to end, the CDR3 is CASSPAGAVGANVLTF. The full variable domain, completed using reference TRBV18 and TRBJ2-6, is NAGVMQNPRHLVRRRGQEARLRCSPMKGHSHVYWYRQLPEEGLKFMVYLQKENIIDESGMPKERFSAEFPKEGPSILRIQQVVRGDSAAYFCASSPAGAVGANVLTFGAGSRLTVL.

This clone has at least ten counts. The CDR3 end falls 3 residues outside the read, so it is completed with the germline J gene. The rearrangement links TRBV5-1 to TRBJ2-2, with TRBD2 as a possible D gene (5 bases). This CDR3 spans 13 amino acids. The V gene lost 0 bases and the J gene lost 9 bases, with 9 bases spanning the gap. The germline CDR1 and CDR2 sequences are SGHRS and YFSETQ. This CDR3 is CASSLAGVRELFF. The sequenced part of the CDR3 DNA is TGCGCCAGCAGCTTGGCCGGGGTCCGGGAG.

This clone was seen repeatedly, ten times or more. The DNA ends 3 residues before the CDR3 does, and the rest of the CDR3 is filled in from the germline J gene. This chain links TRBV5-1 with TRBJ1-6; 8 bases are a match to TRBD1. Germline CDR1 is SGHRS and CDR2 is YFSETQ. The CDR3 totals 15 residues. V shed 5 bases, J shed 9 bases, and the junction held 10 bases outside the gene matches. CDR3 in amino acids: CASSLDQGTGSPLHF. The CDR3 bases that were read are TGCGCCAGCAGTTTAGACCAGGGGACAGGTTCACCC.

This clone was recorded at least ten times. The CDR3 extends 3 residues past the end of the read, so its final part is completed from the germline J gene. The gene calls are TRBV2 and TRBJ1-1, with D possibly being TRBD1 (6 bases). Looked up from germline, CDR1 is SNHLY and CDR2 is FYNNEI. V was pared by 6 bases and J by 0 bases, with 14 bases between. The CDR3 is 15 residues long. The CDR3 sequence: CASRLSRGMNTEAFF. The CDR3 bases that were read are TGTGCCAGCAGACTCAGTAGGGGGATGAACACTGAA.

This clone occurred many times. The CDR3 is cut off 3 residues early in the read; its end comes from the germline J gene. The rearrangement uses TRBV7-9 and TRBJ1-2; maybe TRBD1 (5 bases). The germline V gene encodes CDR1 SEHNR and CDR2 FQNEAQ (reference sequence). Between the trimmed V and J ends, which lost 5 bases and 4 bases, there was a span of 14 bases. The CDR3 contains 14 residues. CDR3 bases read: TGTGCCAGCAGCCGGGGGACGGATATCTATGGC. Translated: CASSRGTDIYG. The CDR3 reads in full as CASSRGTDIYGYTF.

This clone was counted ten times or more. The DNA ends 3 residues before the CDR3 does, and the rest of the CDR3 is filled in from the germline J gene. The V gene is TRBV29-1, the J gene TRBJ2-7; D uncertain. Looked up from germline, CDR1 is SQVTM and CDR2 is ANQGSEA. The CDR3 covers 13 residues. V was pared by 6 bases and J by 3 bases, with 15 bases between. The sequenced part of the CDR3 DNA is TGCAGCGTATCCCCCGCGCATGGCTACGAG. Translating gives CSVSPAHGYE. The complete CDR3 sequence is CSVSPAHGYEQYF.

At least ten counts were recorded for this clone. The CDR3 end falls 3 residues outside the read, so it is completed with the germline J gene. V gene TRBV30 combines with J gene TRBJ1-1; D possibly corresponds to TRBD1 (6 bases). The CDR3 spans 13 residues. Germline values: CDR1 GTSNPN, CDR2 SVGIG (reference sequence). Trimming removed 2 bases from V and 6 bases from J, with 13 bases in between. CDR3 bases read: TGTGCCTGGAGTCCCAAGGGGGGGCCTGAA. This encodes CAWSPKGGPE. In full, the CDR3 is CAWSPKGGPEAFF.

This clone was counted many times. Sequencing ends 3 residues short of the CDR3 end; the germline J gene provides the rest. The rearrangement joins TRBV18 to TRBJ2-5; TRBD1 might be the D (6 bases). CDR3 length: 14 residues. Per germline, CDR1 KGHSH and CDR2 LQKENI. V was cut by 7 bases and J by 1 base, with 13 bases left in between. The CDR3 loop is CASCRDTSQETQYF. CDR3 DNA (partial): TGTGCCAGCTGCCGGGACACATCCCAAGAGACC.

This clone was seen repeatedly, ten times or more. The read finishes 3 residues shy of the CDR3 end, and the germline J gene is used to complete it. The chain has TRBV5-6 and TRBJ2-7; possible D gene TRBD2, 5 bases. The CDR3 runs 15 residues. Germline CDR1 reads SGHDT; CDR2 reads YYEEEE. The germline V and J ends were trimmed by 1 base and 3 bases, with 14 bases remaining between them. CDR3 residues: CASSLSGSGLYEQYF. The DNA read from the CDR3 is TGTGCCAGCAGCTTGTCGGGGTCAGGCCTCTACGAG.

This clone was observed many times. The read comes to an end 3 residues before the CDR3 does, leaving the germline J gene to fill in the end. This chain connects TRBV2 to TRBJ1-1; TRBD1 agrees at 9 bases. CDR1 is SNHLY, CDR2 FYNNEI, per germline. The junction had 4 bases not matched to a gene; V was cut back by 6 bases and J by 2 bases. The CDR3 contains 14 residues. The sequenced CDR3 bases are TGTGCCAGCAGAATGGACAGGGGTAACACTGAA. Its protein is CASRMDRGNTE. The whole CDR3 reads CASRMDRGNTEAFF.

Many counts were recorded for this clone. The read comes to an end 3 residues before the CDR3 does, leaving the germline J gene to fill in the end. This chain connects TRBV19 to TRBJ1-2, with D uncertain. The germline CDR1 and CDR2 sequences are LNHDA and SQIVND (reference sequence). The CDR3 has 12 amino acids. CDR3 bases read: TGTGCCAGTAGTATGCGCGTAACCGGC. Its translation: CASSMRVTG. The entire CDR3 sequence reads CASSMRVTGYTF.

With regard to this clone: The CDR3 end lies 3 residues beyond the end of the read and is filled in from the germline J gene. Other DNA sequences in the same sample also yield this CDR3. The rearrangement uses TRBV7-9 and TRBJ1-3; D is unclear. The CDR3 is 15 amino acids. Germline V lookup: CDR1 SEHNR, CDR2 FQNEAQ (reference sequence). The V end lost 6 bases, the J end lost 3 bases, and 15 bases lay between the germline ends. The CDR3 bases that were read are TGTGCCAGCAGTCCCTCCGGGTCTGATGGAAACACC. Residues: CASSPSGSDGNT. In full, the CDR3 reads CASSPSGSDGNTIYF.

This clone was observed at least ten times. Read data end 3 residues before the CDR3 end; the end is taken from the germline J gene. The chain uses TRBV7-2 and TRBJ2-1; D not certain. This CDR3 region has 12 residues. Germline values: CDR1 SGHTA, CDR2 FQGNSA. V was shortened by 5 bases and J by 9 bases, with 11 bases between the two germline ends. The CDR3 region is CASSPTSSEQFF. The DNA read from the CDR3 is TGTGCCAGCAGCCCAACTTCTAGTGAG.

This clone was detected many times. From the germline J gene comes the end of the CDR3, since the read stops 3 residues before it. The chain combines TRBV12-5 with TRBJ2-3, with D possibly being TRBD1 (5 bases). Per the germline V gene, CDR1 is LGHNT and CDR2 is FRNRAP. The CDR3 sequence is 13 residues long. The germline V and J ends were trimmed by 5 bases and 4 bases, with 10 bases remaining between them. The CDR3 protein is CASGPGIPDTQYF. CDR3 bases read: TGTGCTAGTGGTCCAGGGATCCCAGATACG.

This clone was counted many times. The read ends 3 residues early relative to the CDR3; the germline J gene fills the gap. J is TRBJ1-3 and V is TRBV9, with D tentatively TRBD1 (5 bases). This CDR3 comprises 15 residues. V lost 3 bases to trimming and J lost 4 bases, with 14 bases between them. Germline CDR1 SGDLS, CDR2 YYNGEE. CDR3 bases read: TGTGCCAGCAGCGGCTGGGGGACTCGCGGAAACACC. Encoded protein: CASSGWGTRGNT. The entire CDR3 sequence reads CASSGWGTRGNTIYF.

This clone was seen repeatedly, ten times or more. From the germline J gene comes the end of the CDR3, since the read stops 3 residues before it. V usage is TRBV6-2 or TRBV6-3 and J usage is TRBJ2-2; 8 bases fit TRBD1. The CDR3 covers 16 residues. V lost 8 bases and J lost 1; bases outside the gene matches: 9. Germline V CDR1 and CDR2: MNHEY, SVGEGT. The sequenced CDR3 bases are TGTGCCAGCGTAGACCGGACAGGGCAGAACACCGGGGAG. This translates into CASVDRTGQNTGE. The full-length CDR3 reads as CASVDRTGQNTGELFF.

On this clone itself: The read halts 3 residues ahead of the CDR3 end, with the missing end drawn from the germline J gene. The rearrangement joins TRBV18 to TRBJ1-2, with TRBD1 matching over 10 bases. This CDR3 contains 15 residues. Germline CDR1 KGHSH, CDR2 LQKENI. The sequenced CDR3 bases are TGTGCCAGCTCACTGGGGGACAGGGGAACCTACGAC. It is translated as CASSLGDRGTYD. The CDR3 in its entirety is CASSLGDRGTYDYTF.

In this sample, this clone turned up many times. The read terminates 3 residues ahead of where the CDR3 ends, so the germline J gene completes it. This chain uses TRBV5-1 with TRBJ1-4; D remains unclear. CDR3 length equals 14 residues. Germline-derived CDR1 and CDR2 are SGHRS and YFSETQ. Trimming took off 4 bases at V and 8 bases at J, with 15 bases between the two ends. CDR3 bases read: TGCGCCAGCAGCCCTGGCTTAGGGTTGGAAAAA. It codes for CASSPGLGLEK. The CDR3 as a whole reads CASSPGLGLEKLFF.

This clone occurred many times. The CDR3 end falls 3 residues outside the read, so it is completed with the germline J gene. This chain links TRBV3-1 (or the pseudogene TRBV3-2) with TRBJ2-3; D remains ambiguous. Germline-derived CDR1 and CDR2 are LGHDT and YNNKEL (reference sequence). This CDR3 contains 14 residues. Trimming shortened V by 2 bases and J by 0 bases, and 6 bases separated the two germline ends. The sequenced CDR3 bases are TGTGCCAGCAGCCAAAGAGCTAGCACAGATACG. Amino acids: CASSQRASTDT. The full CDR3 protein reads CASSQRASTDTQYF.

This clone was observed many times. The CDR3 end falls 3 residues outside the read, so it is completed with the germline J gene. This rearrangement joins TRBV18 to TRBJ2-2; the match to TRBD1 covers 9 bases. Germline loops: CDR1 KGHSH, CDR2 LQKENI. The CDR3 is made up of 17 amino acids. J was trimmed by 5 bases and V by 2 bases; bases with no gene match: 9. The CDR3: CASSPKETGGLTGELFF. The covered CDR3 bases are TGTGCCAGCTCACCAAAGGAAACAGGGGGCTTAACCGGGGAG.

The table lists this clone with many counts. The sequence runs out 3 residues before the end of the CDR3; the remainder is reconstructed from the germline J gene. J is TRBJ2-1 and V is TRBV4-1, with 9 bases lining up with TRBD2. The trim removed 0 bases at V and 8 bases at J, leaving 11 bases unmatched. The CDR3 runs 17 residues. Per germline, CDR1 MGHRA and CDR2 YSYEKL. The part of the CDR3 DNA that was read is TGCGCCAGCAGCCAAGATTTTCGGCGGGAGGGCGAGTATGAG. Encoded protein: CASSQDFRREGEYE. The complete CDR3 sequence is CASSQDFRREGEYEQFF.

This clone occurred many times. The CDR3 end lies 3 residues beyond the end of the read and is filled in from the germline J gene. The rearrangement joins TRBV4-1 to TRBJ2-7, with TRBD2 matching over 8 bases. The CDR3 consists of 15 residues. With V trimmed by 3 bases and J by 5 bases, 9 bases remained unmatched. The germline gives CDR1 MGHRA, CDR2 YSYEKL. CDR3 in amino acids: CASSQTLNSGDEQYF. The sequenced CDR3 bases are TGCGCCAGCAGCCAGACACTAAATAGCGGGGACGAG.

This clone was seen many times. The sequenced fragment ends 3 residues before the CDR3 boundary, so the rest is inferred from the germline J gene. This rearrangement joins TRBV7-9 to TRBJ2-1; TRBD2 agrees at 8 bases. Germline V gene data show CDR1 as SEHNR and CDR2 as FQNEAQ (reference sequence). With 6 bases clipped from V and 8 bases from J, the junction kept 9 bases outside the gene matches. This CDR3 has 14 residues. The CDR3 here is CASRSAGAAHEQFF. Incomplete CDR3 DNA: TGTGCCAGCAGGTCAGCGGGAGCCGCCCATGAG.

This clone has ten or more counts. The CDR3 end falls 3 residues outside the read, so it is completed with the germline J gene. The rearrangement joins TRBV20-1 to TRBJ1-1; 9 nucleotides match TRBD1. CDR3 size: 13 residues. Germline V gene lookup returns CDR1 DFQATT and CDR2 SNEGSKA (reference sequence). Trimming at V came to 6 bases and at J to 4 bases, leaving 6 bases not matched to a gene. The CDR3 sequence is CSADRGFSTEAFF. The sequenced CDR3 bases are TGCAGTGCGGACAGGGGTTTCAGCACTGAA.

This clone was seen repeatedly, ten times or more. The CDR3 end lies 3 residues beyond the end of the read and is filled in from the germline J gene. The chain is built from TRBV13 and TRBJ1-1; D is unclear. CDR1 is PRHDT and CDR2 is FYEKMQ in the germline V gene (reference sequence). The CDR3 has 15 residues. The ends were cut back, 5 bases at V and 0 bases at J, with 13 bases in the middle. The CDR3 reads CASSPISRMNTEAFF. CDR3 DNA, as far as it was read: TGTGCCAGCAGCCCGATATCCAGGATGAACACTGAA.

This clone was picked up many times. The CDR3 is cut off 3 residues early in the read; its end comes from the germline J gene. V gene TRBV6-1 combines with J gene TRBJ1-5; the D is unclear. Trimming shortened V by 4 bases and J by 4 bases, and 8 bases separated the two germline ends. From germline, CDR1 is MNHNS and CDR2 SASEGT. The CDR3 runs 13 residues. CDR3 bases read: TGTGCCAGCAGTGCAGAAGAAAATCAGCCC. Translation gives CASSAEENQP. The CDR3 in its entirety is CASSAEENQPQHF.

This clone was detected many times. The read gets to within 3 residues of the CDR3 end, and the germline J gene fills in the rest. The rearrangement joins TRBV6-1 to TRBJ1-2; perhaps TRBD1 as D (5 bases). Germline V lookup: CDR1 MNHNS, CDR2 SASEGT. The V and J ends lost 2 bases and 6 bases respectively, with 10 bases between them. The CDR3 sequence is 13 residues long. This CDR3 is CASSEREGHGYTF. CDR3 DNA, as far as it was read: TGTGCCAGCAGTGAAAGGGAGGGGCATGGC.

This clone came up many times. With the read ending 3 residues before the CDR3 end, the germline J gene is used to fill in that end. The chain combines TRBV6-1 with TRBJ1-2, with 8 bases aligning to TRBD1. V trimming: 4 bases; J trimming: 6 bases; junction bases outside the gene matches: 7. The CDR3 has 14 residues. Germline CDR1 is MNHNS and CDR2 is SASEGT. The CDR3 spells CASSATPTGDGYTF. The DNA read from the CDR3 is TGTGCCAGCAGTGCGACCCCGACAGGGGATGGC.

This clone has a count of ten or more. The missing CDR3 end, 3 residues past where the read stops, is filled in from the germline J gene. The rearrangement links TRBV11-2 to TRBJ1-2; 8 bases align to TRBD1. The CDR3 has 13 amino acids. Trimming at V came to 5 bases and at J to 7 bases, leaving 6 bases not matched to a gene. The germline V gene encodes CDR1 SGHAT and CDR2 FQNNGV. The part of the CDR3 DNA that was read is TGTGCCAGCAGCCTGGACAGGGCTTCTGGC. The encoded protein is CASSLDRASG. The entire CDR3 protein is CASSLDRASGYTF.

In this sample, this clone turned up many times. The CDR3 end is not reached by the read, which stops 3 residues before it; the germline J gene fills it in. This chain links TRBV18 with TRBJ2-7, with 9 bases that match TRBD1. Germline-derived CDR1 and CDR2 are KGHSH and LQKENI. The CDR3 runs 14 residues. Losses at the gene ends were 3 bases for V and 5 bases for J; bases not matched to a gene: 5. Here the CDR3 reads CASSPRDRVNEQYF. CDR3 DNA, as far as it was read: TGTGCCAGCTCACCTCGGGACAGGGTTAACGAG.

This clone came up many times. The CDR3 is cut off 3 residues early in the read; its end comes from the germline J gene. This chain joins TRBV4-1 and TRBJ2-2; D is unclear. The CDR3 runs 16 residues. Trimming stripped 0 bases from V and 5 bases from J, with 13 bases between. CDR1 is MGHRA, CDR2 YSYEKL, per germline. CDR3 sequence reads: CASSQEGHAWTGELFF. The sequenced part of the CDR3 DNA is TGCGCCAGCAGCCAAGAGGGCCACGCTTGGACCGGGGAG.